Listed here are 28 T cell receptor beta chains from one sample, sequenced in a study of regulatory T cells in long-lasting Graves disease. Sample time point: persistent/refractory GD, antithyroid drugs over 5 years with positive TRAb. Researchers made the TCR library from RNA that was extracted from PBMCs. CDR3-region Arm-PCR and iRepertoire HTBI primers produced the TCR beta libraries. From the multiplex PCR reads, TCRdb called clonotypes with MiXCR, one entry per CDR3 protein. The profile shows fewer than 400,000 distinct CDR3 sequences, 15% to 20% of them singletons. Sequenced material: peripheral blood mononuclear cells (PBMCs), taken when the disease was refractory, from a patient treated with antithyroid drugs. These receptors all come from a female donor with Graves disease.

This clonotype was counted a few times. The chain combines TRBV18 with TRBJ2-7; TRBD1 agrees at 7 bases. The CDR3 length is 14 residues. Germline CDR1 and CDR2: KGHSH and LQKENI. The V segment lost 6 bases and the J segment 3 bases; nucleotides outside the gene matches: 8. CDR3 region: CASSKGTVGYEQYF. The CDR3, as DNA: TGTGCCAGCTCGAAAGGGACAGTGGGCTACGAGCAGTACTTC.

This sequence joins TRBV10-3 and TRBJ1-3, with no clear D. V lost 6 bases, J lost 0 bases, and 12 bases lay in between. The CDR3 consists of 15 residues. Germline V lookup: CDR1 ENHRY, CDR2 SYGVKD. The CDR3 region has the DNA TGTGCCATCAGATCTCTCGGGATCTCTGGAAACACCATATATTTT. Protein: CAIRSLGISGNTIYF.

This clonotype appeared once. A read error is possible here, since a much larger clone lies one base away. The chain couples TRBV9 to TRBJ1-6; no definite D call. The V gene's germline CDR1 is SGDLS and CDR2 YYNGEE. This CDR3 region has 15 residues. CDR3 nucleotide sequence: TGTGCCAGCAGCGTAGGAGGGAACTATAATCCACCCCTCCACTTT. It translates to CASSVGGNYNPPLHF.

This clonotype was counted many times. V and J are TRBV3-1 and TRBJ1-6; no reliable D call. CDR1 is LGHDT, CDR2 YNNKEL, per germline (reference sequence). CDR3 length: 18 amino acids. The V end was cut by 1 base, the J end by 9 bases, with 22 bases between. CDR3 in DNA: TGTGCCAGCAGCCAAGGGACCCAACACAACCATGTCCCTTCACCCCTCCACTTT. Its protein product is CASSQGTQHNHVPSPLHF.

CDR3 in DNA: TGCGCCAGCAGCCAAGCCCTAGCGTTGGCTGAAGCTTTCTTT. Protein product: CASSQALALAEAFF. The rearrangement joins TRBV4-3 to TRBJ1-1, with no clear D. The CDR3 consists of 14 residues. Germline CDR1 LGHNA, CDR2 YSLEER. Trimming stripped 1 base from V and 6 bases from J, with 12 bases between.

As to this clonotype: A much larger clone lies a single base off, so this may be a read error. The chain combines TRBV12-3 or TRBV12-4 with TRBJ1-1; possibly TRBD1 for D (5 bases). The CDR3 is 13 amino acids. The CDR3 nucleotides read TGTGCCGGCAGCGGGACCCGGGTGACTGAAGCTTTCTTT. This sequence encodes CAGSGTRVTEAFF.

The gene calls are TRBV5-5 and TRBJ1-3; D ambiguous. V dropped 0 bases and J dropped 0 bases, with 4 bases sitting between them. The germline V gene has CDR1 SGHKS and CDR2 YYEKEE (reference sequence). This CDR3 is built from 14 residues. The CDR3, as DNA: TGTGCCAGCAGCTTGGTAGCCTCTGGAAACACCATATATTTT. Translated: CASSLVASGNTIYF.

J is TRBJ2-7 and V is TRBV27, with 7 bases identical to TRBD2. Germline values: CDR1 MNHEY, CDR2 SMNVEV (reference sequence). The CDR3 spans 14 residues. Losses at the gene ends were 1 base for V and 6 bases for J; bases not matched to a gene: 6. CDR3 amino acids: CASSLWGGRLEQYF. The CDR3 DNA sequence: TGTGCCAGCAGTTTATGGGGAGGGAGGCTCGAGCAGTACTTC.

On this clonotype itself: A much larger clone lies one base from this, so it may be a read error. CDR3 amino acids: CASRGDGRNTGELFF. The CDR3 DNA follows: TGTGCCAGCAGGGGGGACGGGAGGAACACCGGGGAGCTGTTTTTT. The V and J genes are TRBV2 and TRBJ2-2, with D tentatively TRBD2 (6 bases). The CDR3 is 15 residues long. Germline lookup yields CDR1 SNHLY and CDR2 FYNNEI. V lost 6 bases to trimming and J lost 1 base, with 12 bases between them.

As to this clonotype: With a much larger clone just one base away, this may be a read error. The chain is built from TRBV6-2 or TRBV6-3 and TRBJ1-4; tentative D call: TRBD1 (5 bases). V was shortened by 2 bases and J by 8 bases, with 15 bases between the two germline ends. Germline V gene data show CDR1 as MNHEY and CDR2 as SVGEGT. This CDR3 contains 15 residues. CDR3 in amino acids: CASSYTTGGEEKLFF. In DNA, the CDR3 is TGTGCCAGCAGTTACACAACAGGAGGCGAAGAAAAACTGTTTTTT.

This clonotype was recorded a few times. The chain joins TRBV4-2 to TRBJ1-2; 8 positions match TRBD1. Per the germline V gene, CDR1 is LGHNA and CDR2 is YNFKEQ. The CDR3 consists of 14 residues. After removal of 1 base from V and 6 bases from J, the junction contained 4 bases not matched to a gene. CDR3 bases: TGTGCCAGCAGCCAAGGCACAGGGGGACATGGCTACACCTTC. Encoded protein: CASSQGTGGHGYTF.

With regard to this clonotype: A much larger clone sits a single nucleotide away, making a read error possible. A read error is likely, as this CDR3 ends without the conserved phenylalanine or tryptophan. CDR3 bases: TGCAGTGCTAGAGGGGGGCTTAAGACAGGGACGGGCTACACCCTC. Its protein product is CSARGGLKTGTGYTL. This chain uses TRBV20-1 with TRBJ1-2; TRBD1 aligns across 7 bases. The ends lost 1 base at V and 8 bases at J; junction bases unmatched: 13. Germline CDR1 is DFQATT and CDR2 is SNEGSKA (reference sequence). This CDR3 spans 15 amino acids.

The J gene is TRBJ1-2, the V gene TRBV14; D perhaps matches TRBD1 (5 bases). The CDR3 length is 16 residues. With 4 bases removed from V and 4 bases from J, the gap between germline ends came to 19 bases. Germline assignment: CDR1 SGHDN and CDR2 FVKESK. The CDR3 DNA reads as TGTGCCAGCAGCCTTATCGCCCAGGGCTGGAGCTATGGCTACACCTTC. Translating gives CASSLIAQGWSYGYTF.

The CDR3, as DNA: TGTGCCAGCAGTTCACCCGGACTAGCGGGGATCAATGAGCAGTTCTTC. Translation gives CASSSPGLAGINEQFF. The chain joins TRBV6-2 or TRBV6-3 to TRBJ2-1, with 12 bases lining up with TRBD2. The germline CDR1 and CDR2 sequences are MNHEY and SVGEGT. This CDR3 contains 16 residues. V lost 4 bases, J lost 6 bases, and 7 bases stayed unmatched.

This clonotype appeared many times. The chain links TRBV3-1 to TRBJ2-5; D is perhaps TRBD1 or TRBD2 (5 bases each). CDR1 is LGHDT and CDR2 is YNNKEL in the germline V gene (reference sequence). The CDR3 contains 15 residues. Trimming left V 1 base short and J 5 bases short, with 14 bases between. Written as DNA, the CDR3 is TGTGCCAGCAGCCAAGGGGACCCGCAACGGGAGACCCAGTACTTC. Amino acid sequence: CASSQGDPQRETQYF.

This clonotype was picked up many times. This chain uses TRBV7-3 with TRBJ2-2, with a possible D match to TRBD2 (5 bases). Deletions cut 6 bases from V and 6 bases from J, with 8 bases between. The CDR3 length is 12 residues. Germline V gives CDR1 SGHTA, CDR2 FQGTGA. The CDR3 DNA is TGTGCCAGCAGATGGGAGTCCGGGGAGCTGTTTTTT. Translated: CASRWESGELFF.

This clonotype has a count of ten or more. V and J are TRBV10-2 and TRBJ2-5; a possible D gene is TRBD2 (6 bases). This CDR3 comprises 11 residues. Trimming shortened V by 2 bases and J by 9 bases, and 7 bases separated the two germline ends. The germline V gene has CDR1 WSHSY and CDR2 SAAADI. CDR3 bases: TGCGCCAGCAGTGAGAGGAGGGCCCAGTACTTC. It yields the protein CASSERRAQYF.

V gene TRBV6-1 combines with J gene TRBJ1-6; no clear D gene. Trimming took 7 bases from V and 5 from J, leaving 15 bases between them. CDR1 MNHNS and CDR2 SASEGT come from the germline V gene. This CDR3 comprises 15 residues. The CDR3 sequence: CASTPSGVHNSPLHF. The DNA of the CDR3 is TGTGCCAGCACCCCTTCCGGGGTCCATAATTCACCCCTCCACTTT.

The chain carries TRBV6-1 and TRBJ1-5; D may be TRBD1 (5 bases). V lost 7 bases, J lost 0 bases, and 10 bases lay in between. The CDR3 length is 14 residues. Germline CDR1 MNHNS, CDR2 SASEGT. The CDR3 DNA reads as TGTGCCAGCACCGGGGCATATAGCAATCAGCCCCAGCATTTT. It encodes CASTGAYSNQPQHF.

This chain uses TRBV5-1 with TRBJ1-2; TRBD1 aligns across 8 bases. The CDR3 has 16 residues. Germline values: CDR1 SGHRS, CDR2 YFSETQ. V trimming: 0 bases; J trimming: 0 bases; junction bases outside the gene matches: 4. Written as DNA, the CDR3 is TGCGCCAGCAGCTTGGTCTGGGACAGGACTAACTATGGCTACACCTTC. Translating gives CASSLVWDRTNYGYTF.

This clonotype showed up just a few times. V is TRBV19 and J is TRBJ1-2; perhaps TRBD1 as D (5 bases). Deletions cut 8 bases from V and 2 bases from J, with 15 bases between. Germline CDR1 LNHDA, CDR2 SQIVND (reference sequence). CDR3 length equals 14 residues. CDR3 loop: CASHWGSMNYGYTF. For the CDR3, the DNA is TGTGCCAGTCATTGGGGGAGTATGAACTATGGCTACACCTTC. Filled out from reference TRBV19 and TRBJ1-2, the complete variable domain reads DGGITQSPKYLFRKEGQNVTLSCEQNLNHDAMYWYRQDPGQGLRLIYYSQIVNDFQKGDIAEGYSVSREKKESFPLTVTSAQKNPTAFYLCASHWGSMNYGYTFGSGTRLTVV.

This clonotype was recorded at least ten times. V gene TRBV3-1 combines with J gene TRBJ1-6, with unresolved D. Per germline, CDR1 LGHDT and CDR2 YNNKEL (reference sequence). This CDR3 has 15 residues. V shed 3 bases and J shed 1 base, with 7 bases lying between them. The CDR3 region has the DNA TGTGCCAGCAGCCAGGGAGGGTCCTATAATTCACCCCTCCACTTT. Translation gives CASSQGGSYNSPLHF.

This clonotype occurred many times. The CDR3 here is CAWTSGTVNTEAFF. In DNA form, the CDR3 reads TGTGCCTGGACCTCCGGGACGGTTAACACTGAAGCTTTCTTT. The rearrangement uses TRBV30 and TRBJ1-1, with D possibly matching TRBD1 (5 bases). The CDR3 spans 14 residues. V gave up 4 bases and J gave up 2 bases, with 14 bases separating them. CDR1 and CDR2 from the germline V gene are GTSNPN and SVGIG (reference sequence).

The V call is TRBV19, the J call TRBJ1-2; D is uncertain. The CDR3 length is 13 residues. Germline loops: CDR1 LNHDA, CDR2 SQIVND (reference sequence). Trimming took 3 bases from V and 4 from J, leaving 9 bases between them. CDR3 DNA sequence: TGTGCCAGTAGTATGGCACTCCCCTATGGCTACACCTTC. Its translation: CASSMALPYGYTF.

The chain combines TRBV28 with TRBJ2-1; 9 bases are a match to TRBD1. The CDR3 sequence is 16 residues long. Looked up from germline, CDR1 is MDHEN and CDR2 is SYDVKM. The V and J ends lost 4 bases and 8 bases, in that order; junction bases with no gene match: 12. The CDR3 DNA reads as TGTGCCAGCAGTTCACCCCCCGGGACAGGGTGGCATGAGCAGTTCTTC. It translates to CASSSPPGTGWHEQFF. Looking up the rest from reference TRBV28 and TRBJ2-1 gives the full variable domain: DVKVTQSSRYLVKRTGEKVFLECVQDMDHENMFWYRQDPGLGLRLIYFSYDVKMKEKGDIPEGYSVSREKKERFSLILESASTNQTSMYLCASSSPPGTGWHEQFFGPGTRLTVL.

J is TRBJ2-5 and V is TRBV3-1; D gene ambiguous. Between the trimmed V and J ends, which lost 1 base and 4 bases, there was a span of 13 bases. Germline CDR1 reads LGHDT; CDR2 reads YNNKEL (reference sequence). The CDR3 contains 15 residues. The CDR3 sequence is CASSQGTSSRETQYF. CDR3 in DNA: TGTGCCAGCAGCCAAGGTACATCCAGCCGAGAGACCCAGTACTTC.

CDR3 amino acids: CASSTGQPSSGNTIYF. CDR3 sequence (DNA): TGTGCCAGCAGCACTGGACAGCCCAGCTCTGGAAACACCATATATTTT. This chain connects TRBV5-4 to TRBJ1-3; D perhaps matches TRBD1 (6 bases). The germline gives CDR1 SGHNT, CDR2 YYREEE (reference sequence). Trimming removed 4 bases at V and 0 bases at J, with 14 bases between. CDR3 length: 16 amino acids. Full variable domain (missing parts from reference TRBV5-4 and TRBJ1-3): ETGVTQSPTHLIKTRGQQVTLRCSSQSGHNTVSWYQQALGQGPQFIFQYYREEENGRGNFPPRFSGLQFPNYSSELNVNALELDDSALYLCASSTGQPSSGNTIYFGEGSWLTVV.

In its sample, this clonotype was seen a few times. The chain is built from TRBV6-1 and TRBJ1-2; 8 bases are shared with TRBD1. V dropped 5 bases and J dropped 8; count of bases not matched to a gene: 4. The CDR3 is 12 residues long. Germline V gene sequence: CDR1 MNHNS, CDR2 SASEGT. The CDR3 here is CASSHGQGGYTF. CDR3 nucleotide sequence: TGTGCCAGCAGTCACGGACAGGGCGGCTACACCTTC.